Reported below is one TCR beta chain. As handled by the study authors: Reference gene primer amplification yielded estimated nucleated cell counts. Some clones are missing from TCRdb's copy, which holds only in-frame ones; the method was immunoSEQ multiplex PCR. V, J and clone size were drawn from that table, and D and trimming were deduced from the DNA. The table lists more than 75,000 clones, about 90% of them singletons, with approximately 8.7% in the top ten. This entry comes from a study of blood T cell repertoires in COVID-19. Looking at the study overall: The study drew acute and convalescent COVID-19 samples from the United States, Italy and Spain. T cells, B-cell-depleted T cells, or PBMCs provided the cDNA or gDNA that served as material.

Trimming shortened V by 5 bases and J by 2 bases, and 22 bases separated the two germline ends. The CDR3 is made up of 18 amino acids. Germline V gene data show CDR1 as SEHNR and CDR2 as FQNEAQ (reference sequence). Input material: peripheral blood. The clonotype originates from a woman in her 70s with acute or convalescent COVID-19. The chain has TRBV7-9 and TRBJ2-1; D perhaps matches TRBD1 (6 bases). DNA for the CDR3: TGTGCCAGCAGCCCACTAGATGGTATGGGGACAACCTACAATGAGCAGTTCTTC. This codes for CASSPLDGMGTTYNEQFF.